This paragraph reports one TCR beta chain. This entry is derived from a study of OX40 agonist ivuxolimab in advanced cancers. Study summary: People who had prior anti-PD-1, anti-PD-L1 or anti-CTLA-4 therapy could take part, and 35% to 50% had some. Partial responses were achieved by three patients: one hepatocellular carcinoma, two cutaneous melanoma.

The V end lost 4 bases, the J end lost 2 bases, and 9 bases lay between the germline ends. The CDR3 has 14 amino acids. Germline-derived CDR1 and CDR2 are LNHNV and YYDKDF (reference sequence). Assay: immunoSEQ multiplex PCR; the TCRdb copy retains only in-frame clones and omits some. This table holds 45,000 to 55,000 clones, roughly 84% found once. The input for sequencing was CD4+ or CD8+ T cells sorted from blood, taken in a trial of the OX40 agonist ivuxolimab. This receptor was taken from an adult with an advanced solid tumor such as melanoma, head and neck, liver or kidney cancer. The chain combines TRBV15 with TRBJ2-4; the D gene is possibly TRBD2 (6 bases). The CDR3 loop is CATSMWDSKNIQYF. CDR3 nucleotides: TGTGCCACCAGCATGTGGGACTCCAAAAACATTCAGTACTTC.